The clone carrying this T cell receptor (beta chain) has only one observation. Its antigen is unknown. This sample stems from a study of identical twins. The germline V and J ends were trimmed by 3 bases and 4 bases, with 8 bases remaining between them. CDR1 and CDR2 (germline): SGHDN, FVKESK. The CDR3 length is 13 residues. General study points: Zero-insertion findings could be partly confounded by invariant cells (MAIT and iNKT cells).

MiXCR was run by TCRdb on the 5' RACE reads, yielding one entry per CDR3 protein. Here the sample spans some 100,000 distinct CDR3 sequences, under 7% being singletons. This chain uses TRBV14 with TRBJ2-3; tentative D call: TRBD2 (6 bases). The clonotype comes from a woman aged 50 to 60 in good health. Sequenced input: memory T cells sorted from blood. The DNA of the CDR3 is TGTGCCAGCAGCCAGCGGGGCCCAGATACGCAGTATTTT. Translation gives CASSQRGPDTQYF.